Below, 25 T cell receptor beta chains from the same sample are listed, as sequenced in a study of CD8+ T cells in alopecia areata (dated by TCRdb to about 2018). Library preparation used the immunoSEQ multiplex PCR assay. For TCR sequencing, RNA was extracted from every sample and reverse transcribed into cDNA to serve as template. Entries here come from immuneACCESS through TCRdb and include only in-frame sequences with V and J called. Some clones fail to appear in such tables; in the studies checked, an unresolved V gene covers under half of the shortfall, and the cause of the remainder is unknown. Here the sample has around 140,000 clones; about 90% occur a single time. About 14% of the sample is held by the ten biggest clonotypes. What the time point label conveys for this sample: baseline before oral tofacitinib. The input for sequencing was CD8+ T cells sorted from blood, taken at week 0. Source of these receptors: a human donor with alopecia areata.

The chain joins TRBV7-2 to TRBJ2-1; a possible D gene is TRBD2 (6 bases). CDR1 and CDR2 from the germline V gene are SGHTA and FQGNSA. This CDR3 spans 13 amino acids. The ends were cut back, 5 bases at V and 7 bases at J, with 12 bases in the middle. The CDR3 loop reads CASSPWTMNEQFF. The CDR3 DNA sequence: TGTGCCAGCAGCCCGTGGACTATGAATGAGCAGTTCTTC.

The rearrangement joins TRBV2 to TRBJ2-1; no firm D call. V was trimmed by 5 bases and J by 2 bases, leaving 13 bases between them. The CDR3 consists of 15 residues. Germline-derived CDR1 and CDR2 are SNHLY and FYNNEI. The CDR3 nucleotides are TGTGCCAGCAGTCCCTTAGACACGACCTACAATGAGCAGTTCTTC. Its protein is CASSPLDTTYNEQFF.

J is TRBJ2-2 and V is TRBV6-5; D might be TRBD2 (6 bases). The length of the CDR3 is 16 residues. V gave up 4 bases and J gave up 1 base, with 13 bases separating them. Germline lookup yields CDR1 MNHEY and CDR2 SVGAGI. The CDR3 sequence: CASSSWGVQNTGELFF. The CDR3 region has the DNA TGTGCCAGCAGTTCCTGGGGGGTACAGAACACCGGGGAGCTGTTTTTT.

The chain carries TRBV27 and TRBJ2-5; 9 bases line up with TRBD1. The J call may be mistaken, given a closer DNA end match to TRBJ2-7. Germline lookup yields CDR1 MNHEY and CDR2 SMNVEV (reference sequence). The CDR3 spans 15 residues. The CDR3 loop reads CASSVLRDRDNEQYF. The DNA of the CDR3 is TGTGCCAGCAGTGTACTCCGGGACAGGGATAACGAGCAGTACTTC.

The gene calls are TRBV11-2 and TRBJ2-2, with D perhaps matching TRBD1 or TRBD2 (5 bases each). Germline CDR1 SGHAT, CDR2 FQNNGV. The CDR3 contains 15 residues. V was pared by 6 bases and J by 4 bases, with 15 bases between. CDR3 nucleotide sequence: TGTGCCAGCAGACCCCCGGGACGAGGCACCGGGGAGCTGTTTTTT. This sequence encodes CASRPPGRGTGELFF.

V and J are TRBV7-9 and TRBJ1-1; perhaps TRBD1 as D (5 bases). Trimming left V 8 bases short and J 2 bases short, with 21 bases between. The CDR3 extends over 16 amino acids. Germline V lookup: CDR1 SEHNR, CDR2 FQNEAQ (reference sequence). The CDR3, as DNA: TGTGCCAGCTCTACGACCGGGGCCGGTATCAACACTGAAGCTTTCTTT. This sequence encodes CASSTTGAGINTEAFF.

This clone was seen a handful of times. The CDR3 bases are TGCAGCGTGGGTGGGAACGAAAAGAACACCGGGGAGCTGTTTTTT. Translation gives CSVGGNEKNTGELFF. The chain combines TRBV29-1 with TRBJ2-2; no clear D. The ends were cut back, 6 bases at V and 1 base at J, with 15 bases in the middle. Germline CDR1 is SQVTM and CDR2 is ANQGSEA. The CDR3 sequence is 15 residues long.

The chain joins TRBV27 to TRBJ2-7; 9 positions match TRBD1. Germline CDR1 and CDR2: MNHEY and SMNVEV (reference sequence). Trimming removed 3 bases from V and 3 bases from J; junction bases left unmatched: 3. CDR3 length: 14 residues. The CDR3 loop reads CASSLGTGFYEQYF. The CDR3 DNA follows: TGTGCCAGCAGTTTGGGGACAGGGTTCTACGAGCAGTACTTC.

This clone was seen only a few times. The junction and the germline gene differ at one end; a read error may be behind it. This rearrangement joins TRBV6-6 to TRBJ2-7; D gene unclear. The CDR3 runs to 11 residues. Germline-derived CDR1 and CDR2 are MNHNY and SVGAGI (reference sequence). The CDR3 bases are TGTGCCAGCAGTTACTCGGGCAGGCCCCACTTC. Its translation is CASSYSGRPHF.

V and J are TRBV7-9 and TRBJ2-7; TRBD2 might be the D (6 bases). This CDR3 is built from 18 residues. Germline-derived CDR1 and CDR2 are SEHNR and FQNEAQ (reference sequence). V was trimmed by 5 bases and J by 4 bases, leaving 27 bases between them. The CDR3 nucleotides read TGTGCCAGCAGCCCACCGACTAGTAGTCCCTCAAACCTATACGAGCAGTACTTC. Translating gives CASSPPTSSPSNLYEQYF.

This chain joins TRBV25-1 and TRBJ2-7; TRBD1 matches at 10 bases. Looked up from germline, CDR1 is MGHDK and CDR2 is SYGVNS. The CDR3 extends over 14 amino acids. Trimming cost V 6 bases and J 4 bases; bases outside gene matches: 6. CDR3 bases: TGTGCCAGCAGCTGGACAGGGGGTTCATACGAGCAGTACTTC. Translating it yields CASSWTGGSYEQYF.

Written as DNA, the CDR3 is TGTGCCAGCAGTGACAGGGGGCCCGGGGAGCTGTTTTTT. Its protein is CASSDRGPGELFF. The chain links TRBV27 to TRBJ2-2; TRBD1 matches at 10 bases. This CDR3 contains 13 residues. Looked up from germline, CDR1 is MNHEY and CDR2 is SMNVEV (reference sequence). V shed 5 bases and J 6 bases; nucleotides not matched to a gene: 0.

The CDR3 DNA reads as TGTGCCAGCAGCTTAATCGGGACTAGCCCCACAGATACGCAGTATTTT. Its protein product is CASSLIGTSPTDTQYF. The V call is TRBV7-2, the J call TRBJ2-3; TRBD2 agrees at 9 bases. Germline lookup yields CDR1 SGHTA and CDR2 FQGNSA. J lost 2 bases, V lost 2 bases, and 5 bases had no gene match. This CDR3 contains 16 residues.

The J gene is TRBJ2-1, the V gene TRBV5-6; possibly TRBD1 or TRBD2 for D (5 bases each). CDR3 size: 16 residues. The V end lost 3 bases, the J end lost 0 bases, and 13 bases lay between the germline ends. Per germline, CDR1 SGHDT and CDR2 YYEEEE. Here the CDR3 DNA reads TGTGCCAGCAGCTCTGCCGGGGCGCGCTCCTACAATGAGCAGTTCTTC. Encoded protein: CASSSAGARSYNEQFF. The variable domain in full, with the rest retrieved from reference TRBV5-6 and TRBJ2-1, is DAGVTQSPTHLIKTRGQQVTLRCSPKSGHDTVSWYQQALGQGPQFIFQYYEEEERQRGNFPDRFSGHQFPNYSSELNVNALLLGDSALYLCASSSAGARSYNEQFFGPGTRLTVL.

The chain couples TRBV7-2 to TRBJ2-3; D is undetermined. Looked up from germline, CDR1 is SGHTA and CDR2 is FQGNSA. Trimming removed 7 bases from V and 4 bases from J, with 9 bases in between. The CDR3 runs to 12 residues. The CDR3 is CASTIRADTQYF. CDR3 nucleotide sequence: TGTGCCAGCACCATACGGGCAGATACGCAGTATTTT.

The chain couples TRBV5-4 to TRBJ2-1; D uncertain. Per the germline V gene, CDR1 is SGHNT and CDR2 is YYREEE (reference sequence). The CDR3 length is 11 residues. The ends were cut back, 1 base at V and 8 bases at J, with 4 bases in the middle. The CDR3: CASSLSHEQFF. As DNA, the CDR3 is TGTGCCAGCAGCTTGTCCCATGAGCAGTTCTTC.

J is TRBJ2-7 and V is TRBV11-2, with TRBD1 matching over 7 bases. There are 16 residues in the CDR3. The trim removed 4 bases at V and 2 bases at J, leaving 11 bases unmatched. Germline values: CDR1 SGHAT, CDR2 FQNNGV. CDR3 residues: CASSSWRTGVAYEQYF. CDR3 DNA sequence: TGTGCCAGCAGCTCCTGGAGGACAGGTGTAGCCTACGAGCAGTACTTC.

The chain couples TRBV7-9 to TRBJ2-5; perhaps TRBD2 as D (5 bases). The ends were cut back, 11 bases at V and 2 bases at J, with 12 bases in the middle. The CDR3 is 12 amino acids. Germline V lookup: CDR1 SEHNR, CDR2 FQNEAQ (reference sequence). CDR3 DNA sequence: TGTGCCGAGGGCCGGGGACAAGAGACCCAGTACTTC. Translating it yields CAEGRGQETQYF.

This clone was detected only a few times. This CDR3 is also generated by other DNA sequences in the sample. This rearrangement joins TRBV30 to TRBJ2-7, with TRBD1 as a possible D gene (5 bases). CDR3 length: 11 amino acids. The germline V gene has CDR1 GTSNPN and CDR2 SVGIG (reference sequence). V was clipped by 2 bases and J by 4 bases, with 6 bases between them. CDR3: CAWSPGYEQYF. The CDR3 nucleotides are TGTGCCTGGAGTCCAGGGTACGAGCAGTACTTC.

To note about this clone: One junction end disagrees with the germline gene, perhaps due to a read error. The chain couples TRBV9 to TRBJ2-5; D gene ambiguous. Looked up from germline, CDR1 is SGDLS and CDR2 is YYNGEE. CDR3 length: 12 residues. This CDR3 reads CASSVDLLEKHF. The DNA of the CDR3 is TGTGCCAGCAGCGTAGATCTCCTAGAAAAGCACTTC. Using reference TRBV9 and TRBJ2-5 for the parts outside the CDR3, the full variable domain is DSGVTQTPKHLITATGQRVTLRCSPRSGDLSVYWYQQSLDQGLQFLIQYYNGEERAKGNILERFSAQQFPDLHSELNLSSLELGDSALYFCASSVDLLEKHFGPGTRLLVL.

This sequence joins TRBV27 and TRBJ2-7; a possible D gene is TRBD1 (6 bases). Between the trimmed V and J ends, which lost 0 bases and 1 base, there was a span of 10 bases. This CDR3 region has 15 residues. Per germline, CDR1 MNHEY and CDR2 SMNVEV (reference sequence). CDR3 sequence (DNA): TGTGCCAGCAGTTTATCAGGGGGTGCATCCTACGAGCAGTACTTC. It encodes CASSLSGGASYEQYF.

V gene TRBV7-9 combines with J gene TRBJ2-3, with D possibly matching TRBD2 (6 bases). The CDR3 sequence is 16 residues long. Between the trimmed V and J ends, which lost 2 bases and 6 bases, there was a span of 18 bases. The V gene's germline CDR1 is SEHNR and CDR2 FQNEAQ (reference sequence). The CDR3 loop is CASSLRRGRPQDTQYF. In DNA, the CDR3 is TGTGCCAGCAGCTTAAGGAGGGGCCGGCCCCAGGATACGCAGTATTTT. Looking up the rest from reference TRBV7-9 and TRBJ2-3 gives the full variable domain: DTGVSQNPRHKITKRGQNVTFRCDPISEHNRLYWYRQTLGQGPEFLTYFQNEAQLEKSRLLSDRFSAERPKGSFSTLEIQRTEQGDSAMYLCASSLRRGRPQDTQYFGPGTRLTVL.

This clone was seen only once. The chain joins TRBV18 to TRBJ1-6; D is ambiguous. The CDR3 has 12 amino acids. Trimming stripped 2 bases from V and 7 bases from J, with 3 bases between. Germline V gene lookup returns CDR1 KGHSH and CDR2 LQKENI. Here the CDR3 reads CASSPINSPLHF. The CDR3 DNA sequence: TGTGCCAGCTCACCAATCAATTCACCCCTCCACTTT.

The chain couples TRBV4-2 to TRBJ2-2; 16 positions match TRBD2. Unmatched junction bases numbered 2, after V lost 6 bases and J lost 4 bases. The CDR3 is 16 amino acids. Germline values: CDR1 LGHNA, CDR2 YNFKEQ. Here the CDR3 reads CASRGLAGGPTGELFF. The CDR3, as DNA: TGTGCCAGCAGGGGACTAGCGGGAGGGCCCACCGGGGAGCTGTTTTTT.

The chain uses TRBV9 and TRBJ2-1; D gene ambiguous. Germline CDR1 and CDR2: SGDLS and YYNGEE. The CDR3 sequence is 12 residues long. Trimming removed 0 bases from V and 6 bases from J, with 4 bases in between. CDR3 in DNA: TGTGCCAGCAGCGTAGGTATCAATGAGCAGTTCTTC. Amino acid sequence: CASSVGINEQFF.